The 21 T cell receptor beta chains below come from one sample, sequenced in a study of blood T cell repertoires in COVID-19. Measured with immunoSEQ multiplex PCR; TCRdb has only the in-frame clones, and not every one. In the table there are some 220,000 clones, 86% of which are singletons. The sample consisted of PBMCs or T cells enriched from blood (not recorded which). The receptor set was obtained from a woman aged 40 to 49 with acute COVID-19.

V and J are TRBV12-3 or TRBV12-4 and TRBJ2-1, with a possible D match to TRBD1 (5 bases). The CDR3 has 10 amino acids. With 6 bases removed from V and 10 bases from J, the gap between germline ends came to 7 bases. Written as DNA, the CDR3 is TGTGCCAGCAGGGGGCCGGAGCAGTTCTTC. Its protein is CASRGPEQFF.

The chain couples TRBV19 to TRBJ2-3; a weak D match, TRBD1 (6 bases). This CDR3 is 17 amino acids long. Germline CDR1 LNHDA, CDR2 SQIVND (reference sequence). Between the trimmed V and J ends, which lost 3 bases and 6 bases, there was a span of 22 bases. The CDR3 here is CASSIGSTGIIEDTQYF. Here the CDR3 DNA reads TGTGCCAGTAGTATCGGGTCGACAGGTATTATAGAGGATACGCAGTATTTT.

V usage is TRBV4-1 and J usage is TRBJ1-1; 9 nucleotides agree with TRBD1. The germline V gene has CDR1 MGHRA and CDR2 YSYEKL. This CDR3 is 14 amino acids long. Losses at the gene ends were 1 base for V and 6 bases for J; bases not matched to a gene: 3. The chain's CDR3 is CASSQGQGEPEAFF. CDR3 DNA: TGCGCCAGCAGCCAAGGACAGGGGGAACCTGAAGCTTTCTTT.

V is TRBV11-1 and J is TRBJ1-1; 7 positions agree with TRBD1. This CDR3 is 13 amino acids long. Germline CDR1 reads SGHAT; CDR2 reads FQDESV (reference sequence). V shed 2 bases, J shed 6 bases, and the junction held 3 bases outside the gene matches. For the CDR3, the DNA is TGTGCCAGCAGCTTAAACAGGGGCGCTGAAGCTTTCTTT. This codes for CASSLNRGAEAFF.

The V call is TRBV2, the J call TRBJ1-5, with unresolved D. CDR1 is SNHLY and CDR2 is FYNNEI in the germline V gene. The V gene lost 2 bases and the J gene lost 9 bases, with 8 bases spanning the gap. This CDR3 comprises 12 residues. CDR3 protein: CASSEPPRPQHF. CDR3 DNA sequence: TGTGCCAGCAGTGAACCCCCGCGGCCCCAGCATTTT.

The chain couples TRBV19 to TRBJ1-5; TRBD1 is a possible D gene (5 bases). In germline, CDR1 is LNHDA, CDR2 SQIVND (reference sequence). The CDR3 runs 13 residues. V was pared by 9 bases and J by 2 bases, with 11 bases between. For the CDR3, the DNA is TGTGCCAGCCGCGGGGCGGGCAATCAGCCCCAGCATTTT. Its translation is CASRGAGNQPQHF.

The rearrangement links TRBV2 to TRBJ1-1, with D possibly being TRBD1 (5 bases). CDR3 size: 14 residues. V dropped 4 bases and J dropped 1 base, with 10 bases sitting between them. CDR1 and CDR2 (germline): SNHLY, FYNNEI. The CDR3 loop is CASSGRQRNTEAFF. CDR3 DNA sequence: TGTGCCAGCAGTGGTCGACAGCGGAACACTGAAGCTTTCTTT.

The chain combines TRBV6-4 with TRBJ2-3; the match to TRBD2 covers 7 bases. Looked up from germline, CDR1 is MRHNA and CDR2 is SNTAGT. The CDR3 runs 14 residues. V gave up 2 bases and J gave up 4 bases; unmatched junction bases: 3. In nucleotides, the CDR3 is TGTGCCAGCAGTGACCGAGCGGGGTCAGATACGCAGTATTTT. This sequence encodes CASSDRAGSDTQYF.

J is TRBJ2-7 and V is TRBV4-1, with D maybe TRBD1 (5 bases). There are 18 residues in the CDR3. Germline loops: CDR1 MGHRA, CDR2 YSYEKL. V was pared by 0 bases and J by 1 base, with 19 bases between. The CDR3: CASSQDLGVVGNSYEQYF. The DNA for the CDR3 is TGCGCCAGCAGCCAAGATCTAGGGGTTGTGGGGAATTCCTACGAGCAGTACTTC.

This sequence joins TRBV5-6 and TRBJ2-7, with TRBD1 matching 9 bases. Germline CDR1 is SGHDT and CDR2 is YYEEEE. V shed 3 bases and J 7 bases; nucleotides not matched to a gene: 2. There are 12 residues in the CDR3. The CDR3 spells CASSSGTGEQYV. CDR3 sequence (DNA): TGTGCCAGCAGCTCCGGGACAGGGGAGCAGTACGTC.

The chain combines TRBV27 with TRBJ1-2; 8 bases are shared with TRBD1. Germline trimming cut 3 bases from V and 4 bases from J; bases unmatched to any gene: 4. The CDR3 extends over 14 amino acids. The germline gives CDR1 MNHEY, CDR2 SMNVEV (reference sequence). In DNA form, the CDR3 reads TGTGCCAGCAGTTTCCTTGGACAGGGCTATGGCTACACCTTC. This sequence encodes CASSFLGQGYGYTF.

This rearrangement joins TRBV2 to TRBJ1-2; tentative D call: TRBD1 (5 bases). Germline loops: CDR1 SNHLY, CDR2 FYNNEI. The CDR3 sequence is 12 residues long. V lost 10 bases and J lost 3, with 12 bases in between. CDR3 in amino acids: CATQGSYYGYTF. Written as DNA, the CDR3 is TGTGCCACGCAGGGATCCTACTATGGCTACACCTTC.

The chain employs TRBV27 and TRBJ2-6, with 8 bases identical to TRBD1. Germline assignment: CDR1 MNHEY and CDR2 SMNVEV (reference sequence). This CDR3 contains 17 residues. J was trimmed by 0 bases and V by 2 bases; bases with no gene match: 3. The CDR3 DNA follows: TGTGCCAGCAGTTTAACTGGGACAGGCTCTGGGGCCAACGTCCTGACTTTC. Its protein product is CASSLTGTGSGANVLTF.

Concerning this clone itself: At one of its ends the junction is not consistent with the germline gene, which may arise from a read error. The CDR3 bases are TGTGCTAGCAGCCCCGGGGACAGGGATAATGAAAAACTGTTTTTT. Translating gives CASSPGDRDNEKLFF. The rearrangement links TRBV7-7 to TRBJ1-4, with 9 nucleotides matching TRBD1. Germline CDR1 reads SSHAT; CDR2 reads FNYEAQ (reference sequence). There are 15 residues in the CDR3.

This clone was seen once. V is TRBV9 and J is TRBJ2-1; TRBD2 matches at 12 bases. Germline CDR1 reads SGDLS; CDR2 reads YYNGEE. V lost 0 bases, J lost 5 bases, and 9 bases stayed unmatched. This CDR3 is 18 amino acids long. DNA of the CDR3: TGTGCCAGCAGCGTAGCTATGCTAGCGGGGGGGCTAAACAATGAGCAGTTCTTC. Encoded protein: CASSVAMLAGGLNNEQFF.

As DNA, the CDR3 is TGCGCCAGCAGCTTGGCCGCGGGAGACGAGCAGTACGTC. Translating gives CASSLAAGDEQYV. The rearrangement links TRBV5-1 to TRBJ2-7; 7 nucleotides match TRBD2. The CDR3 consists of 13 residues. V shed 0 bases and J 5 bases; nucleotides not matched to a gene: 2. CDR1 is SGHRS, CDR2 YFSETQ, per germline.

This chain uses TRBV7-9 with TRBJ2-1; 8 bases align to TRBD2. Germline CDR1 SEHNR, CDR2 FQNEAQ (reference sequence). After removal of 6 bases from V and 5 bases from J, the junction contained 9 bases not matched to a gene. There are 15 residues in the CDR3. CDR3 region: CASSPVAGFDNEQFF. CDR3 nucleotides: TGTGCCAGCAGTCCTGTAGCGGGGTTTGACAATGAGCAGTTCTTC. Full variable domain (rest looked up from reference TRBV7-9 and TRBJ2-1): DTGVSQNPRHKITKRGQNVTFRCDPISEHNRLYWYRQTLGQGPEFLTYFQNEAQLEKSRLLSDRFSAERPKGSFSTLEIQRTEQGDSAMYLCASSPVAGFDNEQFFGPGTRLTVL.

The chain uses TRBV18 and TRBJ2-5; no clear D gene. The CDR3 runs to 12 residues. Between the trimmed V and J ends, which lost 2 bases and 4 bases, there was a span of 5 bases. Germline V CDR1 and CDR2: KGHSH, LQKENI. The CDR3 DNA sequence: TGTGCCAGCTCACCAATCGGAGAGACCCAGTACTTC. Amino acids: CASSPIGETQYF.

V usage is TRBV7-2 and J usage is TRBJ2-5; 10 nucleotides line up with TRBD2. V gave up 6 bases and J gave up 4 bases; unmatched junction bases: 8. From germline, CDR1 is SGHTA and CDR2 FQGNSA. This CDR3 comprises 15 residues. The CDR3 reads CASRQERGGLETQYF. In nucleotides, the CDR3 is TGTGCCAGCAGACAAGAGCGGGGGGGCTTAGAGACCCAGTACTTC.

This chain uses TRBV29-1 with TRBJ1-2; 9 nucleotides line up with TRBD1. Trimming at V came to 6 bases and at J to 10 bases, leaving 12 bases not matched to a gene. The CDR3 extends over 13 amino acids. Germline V CDR1 and CDR2: SQVTM, ANQGSEA. The CDR3 DNA is TGCAGCGTGGACCCGGGACAGGGCTTTAACTACACCTTC. Its translation: CSVDPGQGFNYTF. The full variable domain, in which reference TRBV29-1 and TRBJ1-2 provide the parts outside the CDR3, is SAVISQKPSRDICQRGTSLTIQCQVDSQVTMMFWYRQQPGQSLTLIATANQGSEATYESGFVIDKFPISRPNLTFSTLTVSNMSPEDSSIYLCSVDPGQGFNYTFGSGTRLTVV.

This clone was seen more than once but under ten times. This chain connects TRBV5-4 to TRBJ2-6; the D is unclear. The length of the CDR3 is 15 residues. Germline V CDR1 and CDR2: SGHNT, YYREEE (reference sequence). The V end lost 0 bases, the J end lost 1 base, and 5 bases lay between the germline ends. The CDR3 DNA sequence: TGTGCCAGCAGCTTGGATAGTTCTGGGGCCAACGTCCTGACTTTC. Its translation: CASSLDSSGANVLTF.